This T cell receptor (beta chain) stems from a study of T cells in Graves' hyperthyroidism and ophthalmopathy (dated by TCRdb to 2018 to 2020). With respect to the entire study: Peripheral blood was sampled at the time of initial diagnosis, prior to any treatment. The 90 or so discovery patients were randomly split 7:3 into training and test sets. According to the paper, TCR Vbeta CDR3 sequencing was carried out on about 140 peripheral blood samples, which came from approximately 41 ophthalmopathy, 80 or so hyperthyroidism and about 17 progressor patients. The study also compared thyroid tissue and blood T-cell repertoires from over 5 Graves' hyperthyroidism patients. Following sampling, methimazole starting at 30 mg daily was given to hyperthyroidism patients, and high-dose intravenous methylprednisolone was given to ophthalmopathy patients. Prospective prediction of ophthalmopathy was tested in an independent validation cohort consisting of roughly 20 hyperthyroidism patients and approximately 16 patients who later progressed to ophthalmopathy. TCR V-J signatures able to tell the groups apart were searched for in a discovery cohort of 90 to 100 patients, of whom more than 40 had Graves' ophthalmopathy and 57 had stable Graves' hyperthyroidism.

Hyperthyroidism patients were newly diagnosed, had a disease duration of under 2 months, and were aged 18 to 65 years. Patients with uncontrolled infections, other autoimmune diseases, pregnancy or lactation were excluded. Diagnoses relied on clinical symptoms, serum thyroxine and TRAb, thyroid ultrasound and orbital computed tomography. Blood from progressor patients was drawn when they were first diagnosed with hyperthyroidism, before any ophthalmopathy symptoms appeared. PBMCs were separated from over 9 ml of fresh peripheral blood using Ficoll-Paque density gradient centrifugation. Progressor patients were defined as those initially diagnosed with Graves' hyperthyroidism in whom ophthalmopathy developed during follow-up. Total RNA was extracted with Trizol reagent, and quality was checked on an Agilent 2100 Bioanalyzer. The TCR beta CDR3 regions were amplified from RNA transcripts. The first round of RT-PCR for the TCR CDR3 was performed with the HTBI primer set and the Qiagen OneStep RT-PCR kit. Libraries were constructed in a second round of multiplex PCR, after which size selection and purification were carried out. Libraries were sequenced paired-end with 100 bp reads on an Illumina HiSeq2000. For the original study's pipeline: SOAPnuke was used to process the raw data, with reads discarded if the reads contained adapters or uncalled bases, had a mean Phred below 15, or lacked an exact constant-primer or identifier match. COPE v1.2.5 was used to merge high-quality paired reads, and clonotypes were defined as unique nucleotide sequences. MiTCR v1.1 was used to align the clonotypes against IMGT TRBV, TRBD and TRBJ reference segments. The analysis was restricted to V-J combinations with a frequency above 0.0001, which together covered 98% to 99.2% of the repertoires. The TCS score was defined as F50 (clonal expansion) divided by E x V (chaos), with BLOSUM62-based TCRdist calculated between CDR3 peptides within each V-J. Welch's t-statistics and random forest reduced 450 to 600 V-J features to 13, which were used in a naive Bayes classifier (R e1071). TCRdb reanalyzed the raw reads on its own, using fastp at Q25 for trimming and MiXCR for clone calling, and kept in-frame beta chains. Entries are consolidated by CDR3 protein sequence, retaining the most common genes and DNA. V and J calls and clone size were set by TCRdb, not the authors. The sample yields a few hundred thousand distinct CDR3 sequences; approximately 15% were counted once. The top ten constitute around a quarter of the sample.

The CDR3, from cysteine to phenylalanine, totals 19 residues. The read is trimmed to its CDR3 DNA, 57 bases read in frame from base 1. The trim is 4 bases for V and 14 bases for J, with a gap of 36 bases between the germline ends. CDR1 and CDR2 are drawn from the germline V gene (reference sequence): MNHEY, SMNVEV. Study-level results and caveats: In validation, the model predicted progression to ophthalmopathy with around 71% sensitivity and around 72% specificity, a median of 6.5 months before onset. Sample size was not statistically predetermined, and investigators were not blinded to group allocation. Blood samples also contained most of the expanded thyroid clonotypes (frequency above 0.001), which suggests that blood repertoires may reflect thyroid immune responses. A model built on a 13 V-J signature distinguished ophthalmopathy from stable hyperthyroidism, reaching roughly 88% sensitivity and approximately 81% specificity in cross-validation and 80%/75% in testing.

As concerns this clonotype: Its antigen target is currently unknown. Base qualities are missing; no much larger clone stands one base away.

The sequenced sample consisted of blood. The receptor comes from a young woman with Graves' hyperthyroidism that later progressed to Graves' ophthalmopathy. The chain uses TRBV27 and TRBJ2-1; the D match is possibly TRBD1 or TRBD2, with 6 bases aligned in each. The CDR3 amino acid sequence is: CASSSSQGRFGSGPTKEFF. The base sequence is TGTGCCAGCAGTTCAAGCCAGGGGCGGTTCGGTAGCGGCCCCACCAAGGAGTTCTTC.